This T cell receptor beta chain is from a study of blood T cell repertoires in COVID-19. Overall study context: From the United States, Italy and Spain came samples of acute and convalescent COVID-19. PBMCs, B-cell-depleted T cells, or T cells were the source of the cDNA or gDNA that made up the material.

Method: immunoSEQ multiplex PCR; TCRdb's copy keeps in-frame clones and lacks some. The sample records tens of thousands of clones, approximately 80% being singletons. CDR3 length: 11 residues. V was clipped by 8 bases and J by 7 bases; unmatched bases: 2. The V gene's germline CDR1 is SNHLY and CDR2 FYNNEI. The receptor's source is a human donor in a cohort sampled during active COVID-19. The sample was peripheral blood. This chain uses TRBV2 with TRBJ2-1; 7 bases agree with TRBD1. The CDR3 DNA sequence: TGTGCCAGCCACAGGGGAAATGAGCAGTTCTTC. Its translation is CASHRGNEQFF.